Presented here are 4 T cell receptor beta chains from one specimen sequenced in a study of OX40 agonist ivuxolimab in advanced cancers. The data were produced by immunoSEQ multiplex PCR, yet TCRdb's version contains in-frame clones alone and is incomplete. The sample yields some 64,000 clones, around 88% seen once. Source: CD4+ or CD8+ T cells sorted from blood, taken in a trial of the OX40 agonist ivuxolimab. The origin of the receptors is an adult with an advanced solid tumor such as melanoma, head and neck, liver or kidney cancer.

CDR3 DNA: TGTGCCAGCAGCTTAGTCGCCCAGTCCCAAGAGACCCAGTACTTC. This translates into CASSLVAQSQETQYF. The chain carries TRBV7-2 and TRBJ2-5; D not certain. CDR1 and CDR2 from the germline V gene are SGHTA and FQGNSA. V lost 1 base, J lost 1 base, and 10 bases lay in between. The CDR3 extends over 15 amino acids.

This clone was detected once. The rearrangement links TRBV19 to TRBJ2-3; 8 bases are shared with TRBD1. V dropped 3 bases and J dropped 1; count of bases not matched to a gene: 0. CDR3 size: 14 residues. Germline V gene sequence: CDR1 LNHDA, CDR2 SQIVND (reference sequence). This chain's CDR3 is CASSMDRGTDTQYF. CDR3 sequence (DNA): TGTGCCAGTAGTATGGACAGGGGCACAGATACGCAGTATTTT.

The chain is built from TRBV9 and TRBJ2-1; D assignment may be TRBD1 or TRBD2 (5 bases each). Trimming removed 4 bases at V and 4 bases at J, with 15 bases between. The V gene's germline CDR1 is SGDLS and CDR2 YYNGEE. The CDR3 contains 15 residues. The CDR3 spells CASSPPGTAYNEQFF. In nucleotides, the CDR3 is TGTGCCAGCAGCCCACCCGGGACGGCATACAATGAGCAGTTCTTC.

The rearrangement joins TRBV30 to TRBJ2-2, with 7 bases matching TRBD2. The CDR3 loop spans 14 amino acids. The V gene's germline CDR1 is GTSNPN and CDR2 SVGIG (reference sequence). The V segment lost 5 bases and the J segment 6 bases; nucleotides outside the gene matches: 9. The CDR3: CAWGSLGGSGELFF. The CDR3 nucleotides are TGTGCCTGGGGATCCCTCGGGGGGTCCGGGGAGCTGTTTTTT.